A single sample gave rise to the 20 T cell receptor beta chains below, sequenced in a study of CD8 T cells in Susac syndrome. The RNA input was about 0.45 to 1 ug, and it was reverse transcribed with random hexamers. TCRdb independently ran MiXCR on the immunoSEQ multiplex PCR reads; one entry per CDR3 protein. The profile covers some 110,000 distinct CDR3 sequences, with around 94% appearing a single time and 0.28% taken by the ten largest. What was sequenced was CD8+ T cells from PBMCs. These receptor sequences come from a human donor with Susac syndrome.

The chain is built from TRBV7-9 and TRBJ1-6, with 10 bases identical to TRBD1. Germline CDR1 SEHNR, CDR2 FQNEAQ (reference sequence). V lost 5 bases and J lost 5; bases outside the gene matches: 6. The CDR3 spans 16 residues. The CDR3 spells CASSPGTGDDNSPLHF. CDR3 DNA: TGTGCCAGCAGCCCCGGGACAGGGGATGATAATTCACCCCTCCACTTT.

The gene calls are TRBV30 and TRBJ2-1; D might be TRBD2 (5 bases). This CDR3 is 15 amino acids long. The germline CDR1 and CDR2 sequences are GTSNPN and SVGIG (reference sequence). Trimming pared 2 bases from V and 3 bases from J, leaving 14 bases between. CDR3 coding DNA: TGTGCCTGGAGTCAATATCCCCGGGACTACAATGAGCAGTTCTTC. Residues: CAWSQYPRDYNEQFF.

J is TRBJ2-3 and V is TRBV24-1, with TRBD2 matching 14 bases. V gave up 4 bases and J gave up 0 bases; unmatched junction bases: 11. Germline-derived CDR1 and CDR2 are KGHDR and SFDVKD. This CDR3 is built from 20 residues. In DNA form, the CDR3 reads TGTGCCACCAGTGACCCACGGAGGACTAGCGGGGGGCCTAGCACAGATACGCAGTATTTT. It translates to CATSDPRRTSGGPSTDTQYF.

The V call is TRBV19, the J call TRBJ1-2; the match to TRBD1 covers 9 bases. The CDR3 is 15 amino acids. Trimming took 7 bases from V and 7 from J; bases not matched to a gene: 13. The germline V gene encodes CDR1 LNHDA and CDR2 SQIVND (reference sequence). CDR3 loop: CASNPSGTGLFGYTF. CDR3 coding DNA: TGTGCCAGTAACCCATCCGGGACAGGGTTGTTTGGCTACACCTTC.

The gene calls are TRBV23-1 and TRBJ1-2, with 8 bases lining up with TRBD1. TRBV23-1 belongs to the ORF category, with a function that is uncertain. The CDR3 is 14 amino acids. J was trimmed by 6 bases and V by 7 bases; bases with no gene match: 10. CDR3 protein: CASIPGQAGNGYTF. Written as DNA, the CDR3 is TGCGCCAGCATACCGGGACAGGCGGGTAATGGCTACACCTTC.

The CDR3 loop is CASSRPGEGGFGYTF. DNA of the CDR3: TGCGCCAGCAGCCGCCCAGGGGAAGGGGGCTTTGGCTACACCTTC. The chain is built from TRBV4-1 and TRBJ1-2, with 7 positions matching TRBD1. In germline, CDR1 is MGHRA, CDR2 YSYEKL. The junction had 12 bases not matched to a gene; V was cut back by 4 bases and J by 7 bases. CDR3 length: 15 amino acids.

The CDR3 DNA reads TGTGCCATCAGTGCGGCGGGGGGCAGCTTCGACGAGCAGTACTTC. Amino acid sequence: CAISAAGGSFDEQYF. V is TRBV10-3 and J is TRBJ2-7; the match to TRBD2 covers 8 bases. Germline V gene data show CDR1 as ENHRY and CDR2 as SYGVKD. The V gene end was trimmed by 4 bases and the J gene end by 5 bases; junction bases not matched to a gene: 10. This CDR3 contains 15 residues.

The V call is TRBV19, the J call TRBJ2-7; D not certain. Trimming removed 6 bases at V and 6 bases at J, with 9 bases between. CDR3 length: 11 residues. CDR1 LNHDA and CDR2 SQIVND come from the germline V gene (reference sequence). In DNA form, the CDR3 reads TGTGCCAGTAGATACGGAAGCGAGCAGTACTTC. Protein product: CASRYGSEQYF. Full variable domain (outside the CDR3, taken from reference TRBV19 and TRBJ2-7): DGGITQSPKYLFRKEGQNVTLSCEQNLNHDAMYWYRQDPGQGLRLIYYSQIVNDFQKGDIAEGYSVSREKKESFPLTVTSAQKNPTAFYLCASRYGSEQYFGPGTRLTVT.

The genes are TRBV19 and TRBJ1-1; D call uncertain. V was clipped by 9 bases and J by 0 bases, with 8 bases between them. The germline gives CDR1 LNHDA, CDR2 SQIVND (reference sequence). This CDR3 has 12 residues. The CDR3 spells CASRVLNTEAFF. CDR3 bases: TGTGCCAGCCGAGTTTTGAACACTGAAGCTTTCTTT.

This chain connects TRBV2 to TRBJ2-7; 9 nucleotides line up with TRBD2. With 7 bases clipped from V and 2 bases from J, the junction kept 15 bases outside the gene matches. Germline V gene sequence: CDR1 SNHLY, CDR2 FYNNEI. The length of the CDR3 is 17 residues. CDR3 in amino acids: CASNDPSAGGGAYEQYF. CDR3 coding DNA: TGTGCCAGCAACGACCCCTCGGCTGGCGGGGGGGCCTACGAGCAGTACTTC.

The chain joins TRBV20-1 to TRBJ2-5, with 8 bases lining up with TRBD2. The CDR3 is 14 residues long. CDR1 and CDR2 from the germline V gene are DFQATT and SNEGSKA (reference sequence). Trimming took 6 bases from V and 5 from J; bases not matched to a gene: 11. The chain's CDR3 is CSALQWRGEETQYF. The CDR3 bases are TGCAGTGCCCTACAATGGCGGGGGGAGGAGACCCAGTACTTC.

V and J are TRBV6-5 and TRBJ1-5; D uncertain. Trimming stripped 6 bases from V and 9 bases from J, with 18 bases between. Germline V CDR1 and CDR2: MNHEY, SVGAGI. This CDR3 is 14 amino acids long. CDR3 DNA: TGTGCCAGCAGCCCGTCAGCAGCCAGCGTGCCCCAGCATTTT. Encoded protein: CASSPSAASVPQHF.

CDR3 sequence (DNA): TGCAGTGCTAGAGGGGGGACCTCAGAGACTGAAGCTTTCTTT. Translated: CSARGGTSETEAFF. This chain uses TRBV20-1 with TRBJ1-1; a possible D gene is TRBD1 (5 bases). Trimming stripped 1 base from V and 5 bases from J, with 14 bases between. In germline, CDR1 is DFQATT, CDR2 SNEGSKA (reference sequence). CDR3 size: 14 residues.

The chain uses TRBV9 and TRBJ1-4; D is perhaps TRBD1 (6 bases). The V gene lost 4 bases and the J gene lost 5 bases, with 9 bases spanning the gap. The CDR3 contains 13 residues. Per the germline V gene, CDR1 is SGDLS and CDR2 is YYNGEE. This CDR3 reads CASSSTGNEKLFF. The CDR3 DNA follows: TGTGCCAGCAGCTCTACAGGGAATGAAAAACTGTTTTTT. Full variable domain (missing parts from reference TRBV9 and TRBJ1-4): DSGVTQTPKHLITATGQRVTLRCSPRSGDLSVYWYQQSLDQGLQFLIQYYNGEERAKGNILERFSAQQFPDLHSELNLSSLELGDSALYFCASSSTGNEKLFFGSGTQLSVL.

The chain combines TRBV19 with TRBJ1-5; 7 nucleotides align to TRBD1. This CDR3 comprises 15 residues. The J segment lost 3 bases and the V segment lost 5 bases, leaving 7 bases of the junction unmatched. In germline, CDR1 is LNHDA, CDR2 SQIVND (reference sequence). The chain's CDR3 is CASSGTATPNQPQHF. The DNA for the CDR3 is TGTGCCAGTAGTGGGACAGCCACCCCCAATCAGCCCCAGCATTTT.

This chain joins TRBV29-1 and TRBJ2-7, with TRBD1 matching over 11 bases. The germline V gene encodes CDR1 SQVTM and CDR2 ANQGSEA. This CDR3 has 14 residues. J gave up 5 bases and V 3 bases, and 6 bases lay outside the gene matches. CDR3 nucleotide sequence: TGCAGCGTTGAGGCAGGACAGGGGGCCAACGAGCAGTACTTC. Amino acid sequence: CSVEAGQGANEQYF.

The rearrangement joins TRBV5-5 to TRBJ2-7; 8 bases map to TRBD2. From germline, CDR1 is SGHKS and CDR2 YYEKEE (reference sequence). CDR3 length equals 15 residues. The J segment lost 0 bases and the V segment lost 4 bases, leaving 6 bases of the junction unmatched. The CDR3 coding sequence is TGTGCCAGCAGCCCGGGGGGGACGGTCTCCTACGAGCAGTACTTC. Protein sequence: CASSPGGTVSYEQYF.

The chain couples TRBV6-6 to TRBJ2-7, with a weak D call TRBD1 (6 bases). The CDR3 runs to 13 residues. Trimming took off 6 bases at V and 6 bases at J, with 15 bases between the two ends. Per the germline V gene, CDR1 is MNHNY and CDR2 is SVGAGI (reference sequence). CDR3 in amino acids: CASSNTGMGEQYF. Here the CDR3 DNA reads TGTGCCAGCAGCAACACAGGGATGGGCGAGCAGTACTTC.

CDR3 DNA sequence: TGTGCCAGCTCACCCGAGGCCTGGAAGACCCAGTACTTC. Residues: CASSPEAWKTQYF. The chain carries TRBV18 and TRBJ2-5, with D unclear. V shed 3 bases and J shed 6 bases, with 11 bases lying between them. In germline, CDR1 is KGHSH, CDR2 LQKENI. CDR3 length equals 13 residues.

This chain uses TRBV7-9 with TRBJ2-5, with D tentatively TRBD1 or TRBD2 (5 bases each). CDR1 SEHNR and CDR2 FQNEAQ come from the germline V gene (reference sequence). V lost 5 bases, J lost 7 bases, and 17 bases lay in between. The CDR3 is made up of 14 amino acids. This CDR3 is CASSSMTGTGTQYF. For the CDR3, the DNA is TGTGCCAGCAGCAGCATGACCGGGACCGGGACCCAGTACTTC. The full variable domain, rest sourced from reference TRBV7-9 and TRBJ2-5, is DTGVSQNPRHKITKRGQNVTFRCDPISEHNRLYWYRQTLGQGPEFLTYFQNEAQLEKSRLLSDRFSAERPKGSFSTLEIQRTEQGDSAMYLCASSSMTGTGTQYFGPGTRLLVL.